This T cell receptor (beta chain) stems from a study of T cells expressing NK-cell markers. The CDR3 is 12 amino acids. After re-calling the 5' RACE reads, TCRdb lists one entry per CDR3 protein, DNA absent. The listing records some 450,000 distinct CDR3 sequences. The clonotype originates from a woman aged 18 to 75 in good health. The sequenced sample was blood T cells: a sorted CD56 or NKG2C T cell subset, CD4+ or CD8+ T cells, or bulk PBMC T cells (not recorded which). J is TRBJ2-5 and V is TRBV12-3 or TRBV12-4; TCRdb reports TRBD1, a call that lacks DNA to check it against. The CDR3 loop reads CASSPPGGTQYF.